Each of the 21 T cell receptor beta chains below was sequenced from the same sample in a study. TCRdb called the RT-PCR reads again in MiXCR, with one record for every CDR3 protein. The data hold 650,000 to 800,000 distinct CDR3 sequences, with 14% observed a single time. Sequenced input: memory CD4+ T cells from blood. These receptors all stem from a female donor in good health, serving as a healthy control.

The chain joins TRBV20-1 to TRBJ1-2, with a possible D match to TRBD1 (5 bases). In germline, CDR1 is DFQATT, CDR2 SNEGSKA (reference sequence). The length of the CDR3 is 11 residues. V shed 4 bases and J shed 7 bases, with 10 bases lying between them. CDR3 in DNA: TGCAGTGCTACCGCCCAGGGTGGCTACACCTTC. Amino acids: CSATAQGGYTF.

The chain combines TRBV4-3 with TRBJ1-2, with 8 bases lining up with TRBD1. CDR3 length equals 15 residues. CDR1 and CDR2 (germline): LGHNA, YSLEER. Germline trimming cut 3 bases from V and 2 bases from J; bases unmatched to any gene: 5. The CDR3 region has the DNA TGCGCCAGCAGCCAGGAGGGACAGGTCAACTATGGCTACACCTTC. This encodes CASSQEGQVNYGYTF.

This chain connects TRBV24-1 to TRBJ2-1, with a possible D match to TRBD1 (5 bases). The germline V and J ends were trimmed by 1 base and 1 base, with 10 bases remaining between them. CDR3 length: 16 amino acids. Per germline, CDR1 KGHDR and CDR2 SFDVKD. As DNA, the CDR3 is TGTGCCACCAGTGATTTAGGGGCGGAATCCTACAATGAGCAGTTCTTC. This translates into CATSDLGAESYNEQFF.

The genes are TRBV20-1 and TRBJ1-6, with 12 bases identical to TRBD1. The germline gives CDR1 DFQATT, CDR2 SNEGSKA (reference sequence). The CDR3 is 16 residues long. V dropped 5 bases and J dropped 7; count of bases not matched to a gene: 9. The DNA of the CDR3 is TGCAGTGCTGTCAACCGGGACAGGGGGCTGAATTCACCCCTCCACTTT. It yields the protein CSAVNRDRGLNSPLHF.

The chain combines TRBV7-2 with TRBJ1-4; D gene ambiguous. Trimming took 5 bases from V and 2 from J, leaving 6 bases between them. The germline V gene has CDR1 SGHTA and CDR2 FQGNSA. This CDR3 has 13 amino acids. CDR3: CASSPYTNEKLFF. In DNA form, the CDR3 reads TGTGCCAGCAGCCCCTATACTAATGAAAAACTGTTTTTT.

The table lists this clonotype with a few counts. V and J are TRBV15 and TRBJ1-2, with a possible D match to TRBD1 (5 bases). CDR1 LNHNV and CDR2 YYDKDF come from the germline V gene (reference sequence). V was shortened by 0 bases and J by 6 bases, with 17 bases between the two germline ends. This CDR3 is 16 amino acids long. This CDR3 reads CATSRDRVDGRDGYTF. For the CDR3, the DNA is TGTGCCACCAGCAGAGATAGAGTGGACGGCAGGGATGGCTACACCTTC.

This clonotype was seen ten or more times. This sequence joins TRBV5-5 and TRBJ2-7; D is ambiguous. Trimming pared 2 bases from V and 2 bases from J, leaving 8 bases between. Germline values: CDR1 SGHKS, CDR2 YYEKEE (reference sequence). This CDR3 has 13 amino acids. CDR3 loop: CASSFFYTYEQYF. CDR3 DNA sequence: TGTGCCAGCAGCTTCTTTTACACCTACGAGCAGTACTTC.

V gene TRBV28 combines with J gene TRBJ1-6; 8 bases line up with TRBD1. Germline lookup yields CDR1 MDHEN and CDR2 SYDVKM. The CDR3 length is 15 residues. J gave up 6 bases and V 6 bases, and 7 bases lay outside the gene matches. CDR3 sequence reads: CASRDPTGANSPLHF. The DNA for the CDR3 is TGTGCCAGCAGGGACCCGACAGGGGCTAATTCACCCCTCCACTTT.

This clonotype has a count of ten or more. V and J are TRBV13 and TRBJ1-2; 9 bases agree with TRBD1. The CDR3 extends over 14 amino acids. V lost 4 bases to trimming and J lost 4 bases; unmatched junction nucleotides: 4. Germline V gene data show CDR1 as PRHDT and CDR2 as FYEKMQ (reference sequence). CDR3 DNA: TGTGCCAGCAGCTCACAGGGGGCTGGCTATGGCTACACCTTC. It specifies CASSSQGAGYGYTF.

This clonotype came up a few times. The chain links TRBV7-2 to TRBJ2-1; 10 bases agree with TRBD2. This CDR3 contains 18 residues. The V segment lost 5 bases and the J segment 7 bases; nucleotides outside the gene matches: 17. The germline gives CDR1 SGHTA, CDR2 FQGNSA. The CDR3 DNA sequence: TGTGCCAGCAGCCGAAGGATACTAGCGGGGATAGCGGTGAATGAGCAGTTCTTC. The encoded protein is CASSRRILAGIAVNEQFF.

This chain joins TRBV6-1 and TRBJ1-5, with D tentatively TRBD1 (5 bases). The CDR3 length is 13 residues. Between the trimmed V and J ends, which lost 6 bases and 4 bases, there was a span of 10 bases. Germline V gene lookup returns CDR1 MNHNS and CDR2 SASEGT. As DNA, the CDR3 is TGTGCCAGCAGCGGGGCGGAAAATCAGCCCCAGCATTTT. Translated, it gives CASSGAENQPQHF.

The chain employs TRBV14 and TRBJ2-3, with D possibly matching TRBD2 (5 bases). The CDR3 has 13 amino acids. Germline V CDR1 and CDR2: SGHDN, FVKESK. V gave up 5 bases and J gave up 3 bases, with 9 bases separating them. The CDR3 region has the DNA TGTGCCAGCAGCGGACTTCGAACAGATACGCAGTATTTT. Translation: CASSGLRTDTQYF.

This clonotype has a handful of counts. V usage is TRBV5-1 and J usage is TRBJ2-2, with 10 bases matching TRBD1. V was clipped by 2 bases and J by 6 bases; unmatched bases: 4. Germline CDR1 SGHRS, CDR2 YFSETQ. The CDR3 sequence is 15 residues long. The CDR3 reads CASSFGTGDSGELFF. The CDR3 coding sequence is TGCGCCAGCAGCTTCGGGACAGGGGATTCCGGGGAGCTGTTTTTT.

This sequence joins TRBV7-9 and TRBJ1-5; perhaps TRBD1 as D (5 bases). This CDR3 has 15 amino acids. CDR1 and CDR2 from the germline V gene are SEHNR and FQNEAQ (reference sequence). V gave up 4 bases and J gave up 1 base, with 11 bases separating them. The chain's CDR3 is CASSSAAGSNQPQHF. The CDR3 DNA sequence: TGTGCCAGCAGCTCAGCCGCAGGGAGCAATCAGCCCCAGCATTTT.

The chain couples TRBV19 to TRBJ2-5; tentatively, D is TRBD2 (5 bases). CDR3 size: 15 residues. Germline CDR1 and CDR2: LNHDA and SQIVND (reference sequence). V was shortened by 3 bases and J by 2 bases, with 13 bases between the two germline ends. The chain's CDR3 is CASSIEGNTQETQYF. The CDR3 nucleotides read TGTGCCAGTAGTATCGAGGGAAACACACAAGAGACCCAGTACTTC.

The rearrangement links TRBV6-5 to TRBJ2-7; possibly TRBD2 for D (5 bases). The length of the CDR3 is 15 residues. Trimming left V 1 base short and J 4 bases short, with 14 bases between. Germline values: CDR1 MNHEY, CDR2 SVGAGI. CDR3 protein: CASSYWAGGGYEQYF. CDR3 sequence (DNA): TGTGCCAGCAGTTACTGGGCAGGAGGCGGATACGAGCAGTACTTC.

This clonotype was picked up a small number of times. V and J are TRBV6-1 and TRBJ1-2; 12 bases fit TRBD1. CDR1 and CDR2 from the germline V gene are MNHNS and SASEGT. The V and J ends lost 4 bases and 4 bases, in that order; junction bases with no gene match: 13. The CDR3 runs 18 residues. The CDR3, as DNA: TGTGCCAGCAGTGTTACCCGGGACAGGGGGCGTAGGAGCTATGGCTACACCTTC. Residues: CASSVTRDRGRRSYGYTF.

In this sample, this clonotype turned up a few times. The V gene is TRBV7-9, the J gene TRBJ1-1; 7 bases are a match to TRBD1. J lost 9 bases, V lost 4 bases, and 2 bases had no gene match. This CDR3 spans 11 amino acids. CDR1 and CDR2 from the germline V gene are SEHNR and FQNEAQ (reference sequence). CDR3 sequence (DNA): TGTGCCAGCAGCTCGGGACAGCAAGCTTTCTTT. Protein: CASSSGQQAFF.

The gene calls are TRBV24-1 and TRBJ2-2; 9 bases agree with TRBD1. Trimming removed 2 bases from V and 5 bases from J; junction bases left unmatched: 5. CDR3 length: 16 amino acids. CDR1 and CDR2 (germline): KGHDR, SFDVKD. As DNA, the CDR3 is TGTGCCACCAGTGATTCACAGGGGGCGACTACCGGGGAGCTGTTTTTT. Translation gives CATSDSQGATTGELFF.

This chain uses TRBV30 with TRBJ2-5, with 8 bases fitting TRBD2. Germline trimming cut 3 bases from V and 2 bases from J; bases unmatched to any gene: 5. This CDR3 is built from 14 residues. Per germline, CDR1 GTSNPN and CDR2 SVGIG (reference sequence). Here the CDR3 DNA reads TGTGCCTGGAGCCCCGGGACTAGGCAAGAGACCCAGTACTTC. This encodes CAWSPGTRQETQYF.

The sample holds many counts of this clonotype. This chain joins TRBV6-2 or TRBV6-3 and TRBJ2-3, with 9 bases lining up with TRBD2. The CDR3 loop spans 17 amino acids. With 2 bases clipped from V and 7 bases from J, the junction kept 13 bases outside the gene matches. Germline V lookup: CDR1 MNHEY, CDR2 SVGEGT. The CDR3 DNA reads TGTGCCAGCAGTTACCACTCTAGCGGGATCCCTATGAATACGCAGTATTTT. Translation gives CASSYHSSGIPMNTQYF.